One sample yielded the 22 T cell receptor beta chains listed below, sequenced in a study of T-cell reconstitution after alpha-beta-depleted transplantation in children. As it was prepared, the TCRbeta library received unique molecular identifiers. Via MiXCR, TCRdb re-called the PCR reads, giving one row per CDR3 protein. The table includes some 200,000 distinct CDR3 sequences, about 6% detected once. Sample: PBMCs, taken before TCRalphabeta/CD19-depleted stem cell transplant. The receptors here all came from a girl in the first two years of life with combined immunodeficiency, due to receive a stem cell transplant.

There are many counts of this clonotype. This rearrangement joins TRBV25-1 to TRBJ2-5; either TRBD1 or TRBD2 may supply D (5 bases each). V gave up 6 bases and J gave up 7 bases, with 18 bases separating them. CDR3 length: 14 amino acids. Germline CDR1 reads MGHDK; CDR2 reads SYGVNS. The CDR3 spells CASSGDRQYWTQYF. Written as DNA, the CDR3 is TGTGCCAGCAGCGGGGACCGCCAATATTGGACCCAGTACTTC.

This clonotype was detected once. This rearrangement joins TRBV11-2 to TRBJ2-4, with D perhaps TRBD1 or TRBD2 (6 bases each). CDR3 length equals 15 residues. The germline V gene has CDR1 SGHAT and CDR2 FQNNGV. The V end lost 4 bases, the J end lost 5 bases, and 15 bases lay between the germline ends. The CDR3 nucleotides read TGTGCCAGCAGCTCCAGGACCGGGGGCCAAAACATTCAGTACTTC. The encoded protein is CASSSRTGGQNIQYF.

This clonotype was seen at least ten times. J is TRBJ2-2 and V is TRBV7-9; no clear D gene. The germline gives CDR1 SEHNR, CDR2 FQNEAQ (reference sequence). The germline V and J ends were trimmed by 5 bases and 6 bases, with 10 bases remaining between them. The CDR3 covers 13 residues. The DNA for the CDR3 is TGTGCCAGCAGCCCGATAGTCGCCGGGGAGCTGTTTTTT. Its translation is CASSPIVAGELFF.

This clonotype was counted at least ten times. V is TRBV12-3 or TRBV12-4 and J is TRBJ1-2; D perhaps matches TRBD1 (6 bases). The V gene lost 3 bases and the J gene lost 5 bases, with 7 bases spanning the gap. CDR3 length equals 12 residues. The DNA of the CDR3 is TGTGCCAGCAGTTTGGGGACATATGGCTACACCTTC. Its protein is CASSLGTYGYTF.

This sequence joins TRBV4-3 and TRBJ2-7; TRBD2 agrees at 12 bases. The CDR3 totals 19 residues. Germline V gives CDR1 LGHNA, CDR2 YSLEER. The V segment lost 0 bases and the J segment 4 bases; nucleotides outside the gene matches: 13. The chain's CDR3 is CASSQESSSRLAGEYEQYF. In nucleotides, the CDR3 is TGCGCCAGCAGCCAAGAATCGAGCAGCCGACTAGCGGGAGAGTACGAGCAGTACTTC.

This clonotype was recorded at least ten times. The chain has TRBV4-3 and TRBJ1-1; maybe TRBD1 (6 bases). Trimming left V 1 base short and J 2 bases short, with 14 bases between. CDR3 length: 16 residues. Germline V gives CDR1 LGHNA, CDR2 YSLEER. CDR3 DNA sequence: TGCGCCAGCAGCCAAGGGTTGGGACATTCCAACACTGAAGCTTTCTTT. It yields the protein CASSQGLGHSNTEAFF.

This clonotype occurred many times. This sequence joins TRBV4-3 and TRBJ2-1; 7 positions match TRBD2. Germline V gene sequence: CDR1 LGHNA, CDR2 YSLEER. The junction had 5 bases not matched to a gene; V was cut back by 0 bases and J by 12 bases. The CDR3 runs to 13 residues. The CDR3 DNA reads as TGCGCCAGCAGCCAAGATAGGGGAGGGTGGCAGTTCTTC. It is translated as CASSQDRGGWQFF.

To note about this clonotype: With a much larger clone just one base away, this may be a read error. This chain uses TRBV29-1 with TRBJ2-7; no clear D gene. Germline CDR1 and CDR2: SQVTM and ANQGSEA. Trimming stripped 5 bases from V and 0 bases from J, with 11 bases between. The CDR3 consists of 13 residues. Written as DNA, the CDR3 is TGCAGCGTTATGCCGTGGAGCTCCTACGAGCAGTACTTC. It yields the protein CSVMPWSSYEQYF.

This clonotype was detected many times. V gene TRBV25-1 combines with J gene TRBJ2-7; no clear D. Germline V CDR1 and CDR2: MGHDK, SYGVNS. V dropped 3 bases and J dropped 4 bases, with 7 bases sitting between them. This CDR3 has 12 amino acids. CDR3 sequence: CASSDSIYEQYF. The CDR3 region has the DNA TGTGCCAGCAGTGATTCCATTTACGAGCAGTACTTC.

This clonotype showed up just a few times. The chain links TRBV6-5 to TRBJ2-7, with 8 bases identical to TRBD2. Germline CDR1 reads MNHEY; CDR2 reads SVGAGI. The CDR3 is made up of 16 amino acids. V dropped 6 bases and J dropped 1; count of bases not matched to a gene: 11. CDR3 residues: CASSRTTSAYSYEQYF. The CDR3 DNA reads as TGTGCCAGCAGCCGTACGACTAGCGCATATTCCTACGAGCAGTACTTC.

The chain employs TRBV20-1 and TRBJ2-5, with D tentatively TRBD2 (6 bases). CDR3 length: 14 amino acids. Looked up from germline, CDR1 is DFQATT and CDR2 is SNEGSKA (reference sequence). V shed 5 bases and J shed 5 bases, with 18 bases lying between them. Written as DNA, the CDR3 is TGCAGTGCTCCAGGAGGGGATGGCGTGGAGACCCAGTACTTC. It yields the protein CSAPGGDGVETQYF.

This clonotype was seen many times. This rearrangement joins TRBV28 to TRBJ1-6; no clear D. V shed 6 bases and J shed 5 bases, with 32 bases lying between them. Germline loops: CDR1 MDHEN, CDR2 SYDVKM. The CDR3 extends over 21 amino acids. CDR3 in amino acids: CASRTQPGGLRVGVDNSPLHF. The CDR3 coding sequence is TGTGCCAGCAGGACCCAACCCGGAGGCTTACGAGTTGGGGTCGATAATTCACCCCTCCACTTT.

This clonotype showed up many times. The rearrangement uses TRBV29-1 and TRBJ2-3, with D perhaps TRBD2 (5 bases). This CDR3 has 13 residues. Germline CDR1 reads SQVTM; CDR2 reads ANQGSEA. The V and J ends lost 7 bases and 2 bases respectively, with 13 bases between them. The CDR3 reads CSAADWYTDTQYF. CDR3 DNA: TGCAGCGCCGCGGACTGGTACACAGATACGCAGTATTTT.

This clonotype was counted at least ten times. This chain joins TRBV28 and TRBJ2-5, with TRBD1 matching over 7 bases. Trimming removed 8 bases from V and 4 bases from J; junction bases left unmatched: 7. This CDR3 comprises 13 residues. Germline V CDR1 and CDR2: MDHEN, SYDVKM. The CDR3 sequence is CASGEGARETQYF. The CDR3, as DNA: TGTGCCAGCGGAGAGGGGGCTAGAGAGACCCAGTACTTC.

This clonotype was seen repeatedly, ten times or more. This chain joins TRBV29-1 and TRBJ2-5, with 10 bases that match TRBD2. V shed 3 bases, J shed 4 bases, and the junction held 8 bases outside the gene matches. Germline CDR1 reads SQVTM; CDR2 reads ANQGSEA. There are 15 residues in the CDR3. CDR3 sequence: CSVDGAGGPGETQYF. DNA for the CDR3: TGCAGCGTTGACGGAGCGGGAGGGCCAGGAGAGACCCAGTACTTC.

In this sample, this clonotype turned up many times. The rearrangement joins TRBV6-5 to TRBJ2-2; perhaps TRBD1 as D (6 bases). Trimming took 2 bases from V and 5 from J, leaving 12 bases between them. The CDR3 consists of 15 residues. Germline V gene data show CDR1 as MNHEY and CDR2 as SVGAGI. The DNA of the CDR3 is TGTGCCAGCAGTTACACGGACAGCTGGACCGGGGAGCTGTTTTTT. Protein sequence: CASSYTDSWTGELFF.

This clonotype was observed at least ten times. The chain carries TRBV6-5 and TRBJ1-4, with a possible D match to TRBD1 (5 bases). This CDR3 is 14 amino acids long. Trimming took 6 bases from V and 0 from J, leaving 8 bases between them. Germline V gives CDR1 MNHEY, CDR2 SVGAGI. The CDR3 DNA reads TGTGCCAGCAGGCGACAGACAACTAATGAAAAACTGTTTTTT. It translates to CASRRQTTNEKLFF.

This clonotype came up a few times. The V and J genes are TRBV7-3 and TRBJ2-3, with TRBD1 matching 11 bases. The J segment lost 4 bases and the V segment lost 5 bases, leaving 5 bases of the junction unmatched. CDR3 size: 15 residues. Germline lookup yields CDR1 SGHTA and CDR2 FQGTGA. The CDR3 nucleotides read TGTGCCAGCAGCCCGCGGACAGGGGGCGCAGATACGCAGTATTTT. It translates to CASSPRTGGADTQYF.

This clonotype was counted at least ten times. The J gene is TRBJ2-7, the V gene TRBV6-2 or TRBV6-3; 7 nucleotides align to TRBD1. Trimming cost V 1 base and J 3 bases; bases outside gene matches: 3. Germline-derived CDR1 and CDR2 are MNHEY and SVGEGT. The CDR3 is made up of 14 amino acids. CDR3 residues: CASSYYRDSYEQYF. Here the CDR3 DNA reads TGTGCCAGCAGTTACTACCGGGACAGCTACGAGCAGTACTTC.

The table lists this clonotype with many counts. The chain combines TRBV5-8 with TRBJ2-1, with D perhaps TRBD2 (6 bases). The germline V gene has CDR1 SGHTS and CDR2 YDEGEE. The CDR3 has 15 amino acids. Trimming left V 2 bases short and J 4 bases short, with 13 bases between. The CDR3 region is CASSFGGSPYNEQFF. CDR3 coding DNA: TGTGCCAGCAGCTTTGGAGGGTCCCCTTACAATGAGCAGTTCTTC.

This clonotype has at least ten counts. The rearrangement joins TRBV3-1 to TRBJ2-3; 9 positions agree with TRBD1. The CDR3 runs 15 residues. The germline V gene has CDR1 LGHDT and CDR2 YNNKEL (reference sequence). V trimming: 5 bases; J trimming: 2 bases; junction bases outside the gene matches: 5. CDR3 nucleotides: TGTGCCAGCAGCTCCGGGACAGGGTTCACAGATACGCAGTATTTT. Translation: CASSSGTGFTDTQYF.

The gene calls are TRBV15 and TRBJ1-3; 7 nucleotides agree with TRBD1. This CDR3 is built from 19 residues. Germline CDR1 is LNHNV and CDR2 is YYDKDF (reference sequence). J lost 0 bases, V lost 7 bases, and 18 bases had no gene match. The CDR3 is CATNQLTDREAVSGNTIYF. The CDR3 nucleotides are TGTGCCACCAACCAATTAACCGACAGGGAAGCAGTCTCTGGAAACACCATATATTTT.